These T cell receptor beta chains were read from a single sample in a study of regulatory T cells in long-lasting Graves disease. TCRdb redid the calling of the multiplex PCR reads with MiXCR, one entry per CDR3 protein. In the table there are 550,000 or so distinct CDR3 sequences, 12% of which are singletons. A further study also used this sample, focusing on T cells in Graves' hyperthyroidism and ophthalmopathy.

Sample: peripheral blood mononuclear cells (PBMCs), taken at new diagnosis, from a patient treated with antithyroid drugs. The receptors were gathered from a woman in her 30s with Graves disease. Each CDR3 is given without its conserved first and last residue. The order of the fields is CDR3 protein, J gene, V gene.

ASSRPDVGGYT	TRBJ1-2	TRBV5-5
SARVRVVGTSYEQY	TRBJ2-7	TRBV20-1
ASSLGRQDGYT	TRBJ1-2	TRBV7-3
ASSLDVVGGGARDNEQF	TRBJ2-1	TRBV11-2
ASKKGTSNQPQH	TRBJ1-5	TRBV2
ASSFLGGTEAF	TRBJ1-1	TRBV27
ASSQPTGFDEQF	TRBJ2-1	TRBV28
ASSLQGALYGYT	TRBJ1-2	TRBV3-1
ASIRGGTQY	TRBJ2-3	TRBV5-1
ASSFGTGPRTSGSIDEQY	TRBJ2-7	TRBV5-4
ASSQDSAPRNEKLF	TRBJ1-4	TRBV3-1
ASSQVREQETQY	TRBJ2-5	TRBV14
SVGKGGGYNEQF	TRBJ2-1	TRBV29-1
ASSLWSTDTQY	TRBJ2-3	TRBV28
SATLAGGPKYNEQY	TRBJ2-7	TRBV20-1
ASRSSSGTQSDTQY	TRBJ2-3	TRBV7-9
ASSNRAPYT	TRBJ1-2	TRBV19
SAIANTGELF	TRBJ2-2	TRBV20-1
AREIVGLPYNEQF	TRBJ2-1	TRBV27
ASSVNGVLGSETQY	TRBJ2-5	TRBV9
ASSSLAGLTGGLF	TRBJ2-2	TRBV18
ASRLSSSYNEQF	TRBJ2-1	TRBV6-1
SVDGQGQGYT	TRBJ1-2	TRBV29-1
ASAPIWANYGYT	TRBJ1-2	TRBV7-9
SARSEAEPTGIGPDTQY	TRBJ2-3	TRBV20-1
ASSVGNRDTQY	TRBJ2-3	TRBV9
ASSYSWTVQGY	TRBJ2-7	TRBV6-2/TRBV6-3
ASSPRPTSYNYNEQF	TRBJ2-1	TRBV7-9
ASSSNRYEQY	TRBJ2-7	TRBV7-2
TSSEGGTNEKLF	TRBJ1-4	TRBV6-1
ASTRPGQGFHEQY	TRBJ2-7	TRBV6-2/TRBV6-3
ASRRTGTDEAF	TRBJ1-1	TRBV3-1
ASSLALGDSPSGLNTEAF	TRBJ1-1	TRBV7-6
SAYQPGLAGPIVTYEQY	TRBJ2-7	TRBV20-1
ATSERRATGSNEQF	TRBJ2-1	TRBV24-1
SARWGGATEAF	TRBJ1-1	TRBV20-1
ASSPILAGSDTQY	TRBJ2-3	TRBV18
ASSTKGGQGASNEQF	TRBJ2-1	TRBV19
ASSSWSGSSYNEQF	TRBJ2-1	TRBV5-8